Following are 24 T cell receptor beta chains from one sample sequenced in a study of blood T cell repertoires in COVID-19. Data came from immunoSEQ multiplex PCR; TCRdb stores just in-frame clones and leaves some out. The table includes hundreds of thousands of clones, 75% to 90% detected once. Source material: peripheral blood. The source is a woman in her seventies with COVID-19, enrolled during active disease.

The CDR3: CASSSLRGGPYEQYF. The CDR3 coding sequence is TGTGCCAGCAGCTCGCTCCGGGGGGGACCCTACGAGCAGTACTTC. The genes are TRBV11-2 and TRBJ2-7, with TRBD2 matching over 8 bases. With 4 bases clipped from V and 2 bases from J, the junction kept 7 bases outside the gene matches. The CDR3 runs to 15 residues. CDR1 is SGHAT, CDR2 FQNNGV, per germline.

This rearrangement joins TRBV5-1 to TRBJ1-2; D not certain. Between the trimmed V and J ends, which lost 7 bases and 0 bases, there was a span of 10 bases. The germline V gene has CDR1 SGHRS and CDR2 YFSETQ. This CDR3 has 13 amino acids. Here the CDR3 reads CASSEGANYGYTF. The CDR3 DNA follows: TGCGCCAGCTCGGAGGGTGCTAACTATGGCTACACCTTC.

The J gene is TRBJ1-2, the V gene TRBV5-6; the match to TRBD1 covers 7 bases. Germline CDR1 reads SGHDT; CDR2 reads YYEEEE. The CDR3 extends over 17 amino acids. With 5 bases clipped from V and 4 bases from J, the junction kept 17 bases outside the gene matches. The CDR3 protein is CASSSSLKGAELYGYTF. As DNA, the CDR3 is TGTGCCAGCAGTTCGTCCCTAAAGGGGGCCGAACTCTATGGCTACACCTTC.

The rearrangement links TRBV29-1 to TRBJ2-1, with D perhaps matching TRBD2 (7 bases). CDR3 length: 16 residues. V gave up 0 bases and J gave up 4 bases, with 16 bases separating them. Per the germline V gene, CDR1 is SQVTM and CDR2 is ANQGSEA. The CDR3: CSVEDPRGALYNEQFF. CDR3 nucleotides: TGCAGCGTTGAAGATCCACGGGGGGCTTTATACAATGAGCAGTTCTTC.

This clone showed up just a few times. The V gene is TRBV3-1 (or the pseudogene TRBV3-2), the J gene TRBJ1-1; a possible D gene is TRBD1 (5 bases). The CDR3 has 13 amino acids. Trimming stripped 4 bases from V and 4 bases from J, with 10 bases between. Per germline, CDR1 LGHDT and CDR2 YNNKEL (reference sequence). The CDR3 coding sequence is TGTGCCAGCAGCCCCAACGGGGGCACTGAAGCTTTCTTT. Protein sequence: CASSPNGGTEAFF.

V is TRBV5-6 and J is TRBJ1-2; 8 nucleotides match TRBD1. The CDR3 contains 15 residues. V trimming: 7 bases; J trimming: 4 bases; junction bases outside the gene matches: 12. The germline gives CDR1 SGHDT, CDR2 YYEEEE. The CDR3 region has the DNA TGTGCCAGCCTCCGTCGGACAGGGCTCACCTATGGCTACACCTTC. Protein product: CASLRRTGLTYGYTF.

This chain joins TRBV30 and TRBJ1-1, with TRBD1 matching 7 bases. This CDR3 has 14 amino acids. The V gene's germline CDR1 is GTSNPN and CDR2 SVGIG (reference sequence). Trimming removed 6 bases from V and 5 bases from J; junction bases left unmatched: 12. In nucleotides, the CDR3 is TGTGCCTGCTATGCAGGGGGTTTTCGGACTGAAGCTTTCTTT. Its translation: CACYAGGFRTEAFF.

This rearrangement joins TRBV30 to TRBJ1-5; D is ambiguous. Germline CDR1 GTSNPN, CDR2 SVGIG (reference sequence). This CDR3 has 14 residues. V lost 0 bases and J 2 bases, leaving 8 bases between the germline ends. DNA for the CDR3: TGTGCCTGGAGTGTCTCGGGAGGCAATCAGCCCCAGCATTTT. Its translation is CAWSVSGGNQPQHF.

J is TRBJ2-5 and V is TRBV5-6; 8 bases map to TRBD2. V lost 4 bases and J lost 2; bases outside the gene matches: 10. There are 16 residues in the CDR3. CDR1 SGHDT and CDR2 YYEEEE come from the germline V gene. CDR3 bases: TGTGCCAGCAGCCCGCGCGGGGGGCGAATGCAAGAGACCCAGTACTTC. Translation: CASSPRGGRMQETQYF.

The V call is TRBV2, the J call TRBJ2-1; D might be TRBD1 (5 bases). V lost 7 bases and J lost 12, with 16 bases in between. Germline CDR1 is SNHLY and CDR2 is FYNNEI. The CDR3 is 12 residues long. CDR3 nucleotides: TGTGCCAGCAAGTTGGACAAACCGAGGCAGTTCTTC. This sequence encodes CASKLDKPRQFF.

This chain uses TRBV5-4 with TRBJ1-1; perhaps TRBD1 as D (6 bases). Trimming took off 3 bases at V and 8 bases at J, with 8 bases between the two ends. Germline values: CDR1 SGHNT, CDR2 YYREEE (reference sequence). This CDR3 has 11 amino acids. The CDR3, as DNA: TGTGCCAGCAGCTACGGACAGGAAGCTTTCTTT. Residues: CASSYGQEAFF.

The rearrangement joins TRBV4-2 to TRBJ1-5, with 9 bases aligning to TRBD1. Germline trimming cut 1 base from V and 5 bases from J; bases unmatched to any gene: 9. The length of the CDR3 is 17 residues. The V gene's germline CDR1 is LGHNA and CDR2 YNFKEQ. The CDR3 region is CASSQVSDRGLYQPQHF. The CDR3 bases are TGTGCCAGCAGCCAAGTCTCGGACAGGGGTCTATATCAGCCCCAGCATTTT.

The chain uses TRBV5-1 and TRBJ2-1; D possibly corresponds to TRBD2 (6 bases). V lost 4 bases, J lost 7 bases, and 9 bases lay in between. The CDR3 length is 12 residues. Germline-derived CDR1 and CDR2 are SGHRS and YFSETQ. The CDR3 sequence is CASSVRGNEQFF. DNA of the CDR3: TGCGCCAGCAGCGTTCGGGGGAATGAGCAGTTCTTC.

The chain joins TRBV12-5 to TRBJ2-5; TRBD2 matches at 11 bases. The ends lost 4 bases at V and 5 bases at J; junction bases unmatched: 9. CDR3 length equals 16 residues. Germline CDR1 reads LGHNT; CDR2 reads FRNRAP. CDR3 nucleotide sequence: TGTGCTAGTGGTTCAACCCTAGCGGGGGGATGGGAGACCCAGTACTTC. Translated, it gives CASGSTLAGGWETQYF. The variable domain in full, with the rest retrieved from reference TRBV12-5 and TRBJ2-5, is DARVTQTPRHKVTEMGQEVTMRCQPILGHNTVFWYRQTMMQGLELLAYFRNRAPLDDSGMPKDRFSAEMPDATLATLKIQPSEPRDSAVYFCASGSTLAGGWETQYFGPGTRLLVL.

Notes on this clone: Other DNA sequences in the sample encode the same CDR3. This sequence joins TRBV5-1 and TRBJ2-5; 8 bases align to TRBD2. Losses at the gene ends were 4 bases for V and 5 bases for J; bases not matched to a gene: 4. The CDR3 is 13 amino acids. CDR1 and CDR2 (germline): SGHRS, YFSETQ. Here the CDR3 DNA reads TGCGCCAGCAGCCTTCGACTAGCGGAGACCCAGTACTTC. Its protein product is CASSLRLAETQYF.

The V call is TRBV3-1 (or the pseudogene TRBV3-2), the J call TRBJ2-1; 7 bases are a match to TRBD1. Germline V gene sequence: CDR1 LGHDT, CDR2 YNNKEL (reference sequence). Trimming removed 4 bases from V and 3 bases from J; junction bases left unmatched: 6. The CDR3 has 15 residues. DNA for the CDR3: TGTGCCAGCAGCCGATCAGGGGGAAACTACAATGAGCAGTTCTTC. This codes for CASSRSGGNYNEQFF.

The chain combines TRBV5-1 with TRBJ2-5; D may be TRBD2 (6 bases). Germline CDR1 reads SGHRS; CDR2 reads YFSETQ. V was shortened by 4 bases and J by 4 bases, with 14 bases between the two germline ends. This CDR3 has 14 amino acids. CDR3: CASSQWAGRETQYF. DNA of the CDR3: TGCGCCAGCAGCCAGTGGGCGGGGCGAGAGACCCAGTACTTC.

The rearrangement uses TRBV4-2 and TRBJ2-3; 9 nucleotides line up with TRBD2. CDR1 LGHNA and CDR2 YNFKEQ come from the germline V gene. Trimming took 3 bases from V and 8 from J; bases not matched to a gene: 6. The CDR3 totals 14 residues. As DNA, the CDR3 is TGTGCCAGCAGCCAGACCGGGACTAGCATTACGCAGTATTTT. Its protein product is CASSQTGTSITQYF.

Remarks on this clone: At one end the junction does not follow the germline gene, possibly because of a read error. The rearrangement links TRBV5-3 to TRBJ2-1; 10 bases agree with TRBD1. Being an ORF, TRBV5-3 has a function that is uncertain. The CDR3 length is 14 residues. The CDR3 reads CARRQGAVYNEQFF. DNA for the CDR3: TGTGCCCGAAGACAGGGGGCGGTCTACAATGAGCAGTTCTTC.

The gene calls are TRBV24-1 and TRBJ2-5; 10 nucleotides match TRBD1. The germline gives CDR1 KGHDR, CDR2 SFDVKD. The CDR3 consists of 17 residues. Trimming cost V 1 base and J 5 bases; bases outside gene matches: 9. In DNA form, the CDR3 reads TGTGCCACCAGTGATTTAGGGGGGACAGGGGCCGGGGAGACCCAGTACTTC. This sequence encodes CATSDLGGTGAGETQYF.

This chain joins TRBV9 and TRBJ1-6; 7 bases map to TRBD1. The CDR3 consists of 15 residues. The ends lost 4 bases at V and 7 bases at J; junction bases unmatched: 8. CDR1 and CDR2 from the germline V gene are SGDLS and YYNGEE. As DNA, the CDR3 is TGTGCCAGCAGCCCCCAGGGGGGAGAAAATTCACCCCTCCACTTT. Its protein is CASSPQGGENSPLHF.

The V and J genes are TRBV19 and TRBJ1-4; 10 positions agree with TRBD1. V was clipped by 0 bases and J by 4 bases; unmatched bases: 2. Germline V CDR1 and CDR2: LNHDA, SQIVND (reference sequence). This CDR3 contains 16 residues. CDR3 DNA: TGTGCCAGTAGTATAGATGGGACAGGGGATAATGAAAAACTGTTTTTT. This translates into CASSIDGTGDNEKLFF.

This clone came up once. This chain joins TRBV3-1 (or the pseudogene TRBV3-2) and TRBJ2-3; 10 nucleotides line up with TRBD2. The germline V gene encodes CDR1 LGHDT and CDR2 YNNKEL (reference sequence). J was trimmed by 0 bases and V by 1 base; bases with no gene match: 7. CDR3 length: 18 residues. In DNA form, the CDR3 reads TGTGCCAGCAGCCAAGTTACGCGAGCGGGGGGGAGCACAGATACGCAGTATTTT. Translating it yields CASSQVTRAGGSTDTQYF.

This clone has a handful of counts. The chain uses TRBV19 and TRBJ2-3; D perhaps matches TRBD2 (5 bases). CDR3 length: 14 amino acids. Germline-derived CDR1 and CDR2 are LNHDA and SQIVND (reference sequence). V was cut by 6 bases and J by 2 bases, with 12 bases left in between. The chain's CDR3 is CASRRTWDTDTQYF. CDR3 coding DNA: TGTGCCAGTAGGAGGACTTGGGACACAGATACGCAGTATTTT. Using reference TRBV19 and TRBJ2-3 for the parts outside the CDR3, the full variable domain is DGGITQSPKYLFRKEGQNVTLSCEQNLNHDAMYWYRQDPGQGLRLIYYSQIVNDFQKGDIAEGYSVSREKKESFPLTVTSAQKNPTAFYLCASRRTWDTDTQYFGPGTRLTVL.